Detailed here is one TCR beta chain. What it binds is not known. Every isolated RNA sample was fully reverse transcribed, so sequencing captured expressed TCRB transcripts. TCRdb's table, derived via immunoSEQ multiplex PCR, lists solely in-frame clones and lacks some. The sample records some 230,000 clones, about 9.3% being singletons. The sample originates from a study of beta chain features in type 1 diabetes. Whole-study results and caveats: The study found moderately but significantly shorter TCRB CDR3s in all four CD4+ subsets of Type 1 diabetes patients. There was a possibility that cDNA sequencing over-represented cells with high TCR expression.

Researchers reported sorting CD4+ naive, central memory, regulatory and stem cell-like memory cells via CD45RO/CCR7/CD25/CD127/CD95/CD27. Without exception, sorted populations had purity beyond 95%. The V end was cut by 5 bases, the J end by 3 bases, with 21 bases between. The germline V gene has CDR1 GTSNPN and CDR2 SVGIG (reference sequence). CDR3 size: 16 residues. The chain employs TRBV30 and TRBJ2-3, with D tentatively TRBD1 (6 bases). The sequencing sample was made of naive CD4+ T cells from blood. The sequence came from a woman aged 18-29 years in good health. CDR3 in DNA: TGTGCCTGGGGCCCAGGGAGTGGGGGCGTTACAGATACGCAGTATTTT. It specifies CAWGPGSGGVTDTQYF.